The 14 T cell receptor beta chains listed next were all sequenced from one sample in a study of metastatic and nonmetastatic thyroid tumors (dated by TCRdb to 2019 to 2021). To prepare the library, PCR was applied. Sequenced using an Illumina HiSeq 4000. Starting from the raw public reads, TCRdb applied fastp trimming at Q25, assembled clones with MiXCR and retained in-frame beta chains. The sample has under 55,000 clones on record, about a sixth of them singletons. Clones ranked in the top ten supply almost 3% of the sample. No treatment had been received by any patient before thyroid surgery. Input material: blood. The origin of the receptors is a female donor with papillary thyroid cancer or a benign thyroid nodule (not recorded which). Some clones in this sample may be carry-over from other donors' samples.

The CDR3 region has the DNA TGTGCCAGCATGGGACAGTCCTATATCAATCAGCCCCAGCATTTT. It codes for CASMGQSYINQPQHF. The rearrangement links TRBV28 to TRBJ1-5; 7 positions match TRBD1. With 7 bases clipped from V and 3 bases from J, the junction kept 9 bases outside the gene matches. Germline V gene data show CDR1 as MDHEN and CDR2 as SYDVKM. The CDR3 is 15 amino acids.

This clone was counted between two and nine times. V usage is TRBV27 and J usage is TRBJ2-1; TRBD2 matches at 8 bases. The trim removed 7 bases at V and 5 bases at J, leaving 10 bases unmatched. Germline V gene data show CDR1 as MNHEY and CDR2 as SMNVEV (reference sequence). The CDR3 length is 15 residues. This CDR3 is CASTTAGGGDNEQFF. Written as DNA, the CDR3 is TGTGCCAGCACCACCGCGGGGGGAGGGGACAATGAGCAGTTCTTC.

A word on this clone: A junction boundary mismatches the germline segment, possibly from a read error. This sequence joins TRBV2 and TRBJ2-2; D might be TRBD2 (5 bases). The length of the CDR3 is 13 residues. Germline V gives CDR1 SNHLY, CDR2 FYNNEI. CDR3 region: CASSRSVSGDLFF. The CDR3 nucleotides read TGTGCCAGCAGTCGTAGCGTGTCCGGGGATCTGTTTTTT.

The chain recombines TRBV20-1 with TRBJ1-1, with a possible D match to TRBD1 (5 bases). Germline CDR1 and CDR2: DFQATT and SNEGSKA (reference sequence). The CDR3 sequence is 17 residues long. The V gene lost 0 bases and the J gene lost 1 base, with 18 bases spanning the gap. The CDR3 coding sequence is TGCAGTGCTAGAGATACAGACAGAACTAGAAGGAACACTGAAGCTTTCTTT. It codes for CSARDTDRTRRNTEAFF.

This clone was detected a few times. J is TRBJ2-7 and V is TRBV28; D may match TRBD1 or TRBD2 (5 bases each). The CDR3 consists of 17 residues. The V gene lost 6 bases and the J gene lost 3 bases, with 24 bases spanning the gap. Germline-derived CDR1 and CDR2 are MDHEN and SYDVKM. The CDR3 sequence is CASRSNDGTLVSYEQYF. The CDR3 coding sequence is TGTGCCAGCAGATCTAACGATGGGACCCTAGTAAGCTACGAGCAGTACTTC.

The chain has TRBV5-6 and TRBJ2-7; 10 bases agree with TRBD2. From germline, CDR1 is SGHDT and CDR2 YYEEEE. This CDR3 has 19 amino acids. With V trimmed by 4 bases and J by 2 bases, 18 bases remained unmatched. This CDR3 reads CASSPDSRTSGLAPYEQYF. The DNA for the CDR3 is TGTGCCAGCAGCCCCGATTCCCGGACGTCGGGACTAGCGCCCTACGAGCAGTACTTC.

This clone came up many times. V is TRBV5-5 and J is TRBJ2-1; TRBD1 might be the D (5 bases). Germline V gene sequence: CDR1 SGHKS, CDR2 YYEKEE (reference sequence). The CDR3 has 14 amino acids. Trimming pared 3 bases from V and 6 bases from J, leaving 13 bases between. In DNA form, the CDR3 reads TGTGCCAGCAGCTCCACGGCAGGGCCCAATGAGCAGTTCTTC. It yields the protein CASSSTAGPNEQFF.

J is TRBJ2-3 and V is TRBV20-1, with 7 bases aligning to TRBD2. Trimming removed 0 bases from V and 5 bases from J; junction bases left unmatched: 5. CDR1 and CDR2 from the germline V gene are DFQATT and SNEGSKA (reference sequence). CDR3 size: 14 residues. The CDR3, as DNA: TGCAGTGCTAGAGATAGCGGGCACATAGATACGCAGTATTTT. This translates into CSARDSGHIDTQYF.

The rearrangement links TRBV20-1 to TRBJ1-2, with a weak D call TRBD1 (6 bases). The ends were cut back, 3 bases at V and 1 base at J, with 18 bases in the middle. In germline, CDR1 is DFQATT, CDR2 SNEGSKA (reference sequence). CDR3 size: 16 residues. The CDR3 region is CSARRTRGQDNYGYTF. The CDR3 DNA reads as TGCAGTGCTAGGAGGACCAGGGGCCAAGATAACTATGGCTACACCTTC.

This clone has a count of ten or more. The chain joins TRBV7-9 to TRBJ2-1, with a possible D match to TRBD1 (5 bases). Trimming left V 3 bases short and J 8 bases short, with 17 bases between. Germline V gene sequence: CDR1 SEHNR, CDR2 FQNEAQ (reference sequence). The CDR3 contains 15 residues. The CDR3, as DNA: TGTGCCAGCAGCTTCGGCGGACCAAGGGGCGATGAGCAGTTCTTC. This encodes CASSFGGPRGDEQFF.

This chain uses TRBV10-3 with TRBJ2-1; D perhaps matches TRBD2 (6 bases). The germline V gene encodes CDR1 ENHRY and CDR2 SYGVKD. This CDR3 has 15 amino acids. The CDR3 region has the DNA TGTGCGACTACTTCGGAGGAGGGAAGTTACAATGAGCAGTTCTTC. Its translation is CATTSEEGSYNEQFF.

This clone showed up many times. The chain is built from TRBV4-1 and TRBJ2-5; possibly TRBD1 for D (5 bases). Per the germline V gene, CDR1 is MGHRA and CDR2 is YSYEKL. V shed 0 bases and J shed 1 base, with 9 bases lying between them. CDR3 length: 15 residues. CDR3 DNA: TGCGCCAGCAGCCAAGAAAAAACAGGCCAAGAGACCCAGTACTTC. It specifies CASSQEKTGQETQYF.

This clone has at least ten counts. The chain recombines TRBV5-6 with TRBJ1-2, with no clear D. The CDR3 totals 13 residues. Per the germline V gene, CDR1 is SGHDT and CDR2 is YYEEEE. Trimming took off 4 bases at V and 2 bases at J, with 9 bases between the two ends. CDR3 amino acids: CASSTDLNYGYTF. CDR3 coding DNA: TGTGCCAGCAGCACCGACCTAAACTATGGCTACACCTTC.

This clone was picked up many times. The CDR3 sequence is CASSLGYRGTDTQYF. The CDR3 region has the DNA TGTGCCAGCAGCCTGGGGTACCGGGGCACAGATACGCAGTATTTT. This chain joins TRBV9 and TRBJ2-3; D is ambiguous. Germline CDR1 and CDR2: SGDLS and YYNGEE. V was trimmed by 4 bases and J by 1 base, leaving 13 bases between them. The CDR3 is 15 amino acids.